This T cell receptor beta chain was retrieved from a study of shared clonotypes between healthy human individuals. Germline V gene sequence: CDR1 SEHNR, CDR2 FQNEAQ (reference sequence). V was pared by 3 bases and J by 3 bases, with 12 bases between. The CDR3 is 14 residues long. Naive-designated CD8 cells lacked CD45RO, were positively enriched for CCR7, and omitted terminally differentiated effector memory CD45RA+ cells. Assay used: immunoSEQ multiplex PCR; TCRdb lists only in-frame clones, some missing. This sample has millions of clones, with about 95% found just once. The chain has TRBV7-9 and TRBJ2-7, with a possible D match to TRBD2 (6 bases). This sequence originates from a man aged 18 to 35 in good health. Sequenced input: naive CD8+ T cells sorted from blood. The CDR3 sequence: CASSLNPSDYEQYF. CDR3 sequence (DNA): TGTGCCAGCAGCTTGAACCCTAGCGACTACGAGCAGTACTTC.